Sequencing of this TCR beta chain was carried out in a study of shared clonotypes between healthy human individuals. Study-level information: Each donor had three CD4 naive, three CD4 memory, two CD8 naive and one CD8 memory plate.

The CDR3 loop spans 13 amino acids. Trimming stripped 3 bases from V and 5 bases from J, with 13 bases between. From germline, CDR1 is GTSNPN and CDR2 SVGIG (reference sequence). Assay: immunoSEQ multiplex PCR; the TCRdb copy retains only in-frame clones and omits some. The top ten hold around 1.8% of the sample, which has hundreds of thousands of clones, less than 80% seen once. Broader study findings: Deeper or shallower sequencing was expected to change how clonotypes are shared among donors. Generation probabilities of non-shared clonotypes were lower (relative to those shared by all four donors). Only a few donors were included, so the genetic and exposure-history diversity represented was limited.

A note on this clone: Its antigen remains unidentified.

This receptor was taken from a woman younger than 45 in good health. What was sequenced was memory CD4+ T cells sorted from blood. The subset denotes: CD45RA-negative fraction. V and J are TRBV30 and TRBJ2-5; possible D gene TRBD2, 6 bases. CDR3 sequence reads: CAWRPGVVETQYF. The CDR3 nucleotides are TGTGCCTGGAGACCGGGGGTAGTGGAGACCCAGTACTTC.